This is a list of T cell receptor beta chains from one sample in a study of blood T cell repertoires in COVID-19. This table comes from immunoSEQ multiplex PCR, and its TCRdb copy is limited to in-frame clones, with some not included. The sample includes 130,000 to 150,000 clones, roughly 83% of them seen just once. Sequencing was done on a sample of peripheral blood. Source of these receptors: a woman in her seventies with COVID-19, enrolled during active disease. Both conserved end residues are part of each CDR3. Each record gives: clone size, V gene, J gene, D gene, CDR3 DNA, CDR3 protein. D genes are given only for firm matches. Clone size is not always given. Where it is, it says once, few, many or a class for expanded clones.

-,TRBV6-2/TRBV6-3,TRBJ1-4,TRBD1,TGTGCCAGCAGTTACTCGACGAGGGGGCTTGAAAAACTGTTTTTT,CASSYSTRGLEKLFF
-,TRBV29-1,TRBJ1-3,-,TGCAGCGCCCGGGAGGGAGGCCCCGGCTCTGGAAACACCATATATTTT,CSAREGGPGSGNTIYF
few,TRBV7-8,TRBJ1-1,TRBD1,TGTGCCAGCAGCGAAGACAGGGATAACACTGAAGCTTTCTTT,CASSEDRDNTEAFF
-,TRBV6-2/TRBV6-3,TRBJ2-7,-,TGTGCCAGCAGTGACTCCGGGACAAACTACGAGCAGTACTTC,CASSDSGTNYEQYF
-,TRBV30,TRBJ1-5,-,TGTGCCTGGGGACTCCGCAATCAGCCCCAGCATTTT,CAWGLRNQPQHF
-,TRBV28,TRBJ1-6,TRBD1,TGTGCCAGCAGTTCAGGGACAGGGGGGTTTTCACCCCTCCACTTT,CASSSGTGGFSPLHF
-,TRBV30,TRBJ1-1,-,TGTGCCTGGAGTTTCCCTTACACTGAAGCTTTCTTT,CAWSFPYTEAFF
-,TRBV5-5,TRBJ1-4,-,TGTGCCAGCAGCTTTGCAGGGATTGAAAAACTGTTTTTT,CASSFAGIEKLFF
-,TRBV27,TRBJ1-2,TRBD1,TGTGCCAGCAGTTTAACCCCCTTGCAGGGGGCCGGATATGGCTACACCTTC,CASSLTPLQGAGYGYTF
many,TRBV2,TRBJ1-2,-,TGTGCCAGCAGTGTTGACAGTAACTATGGCTACACCTTC,CASSVDSNYGYTF
-,TRBV7-3,TRBJ2-3,-,TGTGCCAGCAGCTTAAGGTTCGGCGGGTCGCAGTATTTT,CASSLRFGGSQYF
-,TRBV2,TRBJ2-1,TRBD1,TGTGCCAGCACCGGGGACAGATTTAACAATGAGCAGTTCTTC,CASTGDRFNNEQFF
-,TRBV3-1/TRBV3-2,TRBJ2-5,TRBD1,TGTGCCAGCAGCTACAGGGGGGAGACCCAGTACTTC,CASSYRGETQYF
-,TRBV7-9,TRBJ2-1,-,TGTGCCAGCAGCGCCCCTGGAGGGGATGAGCAGTTCTTC,CASSAPGGDEQFF
-,TRBV4-2,TRBJ2-5,-,TGTGCCAGCAGCCAAGAAGGGGACACAAACCAAGAGACCCAGTACTTC,CASSQEGDTNQETQYF
-,TRBV13,TRBJ2-1,-,TGTGCCAGCAGCTTGGGCCTTATGGGTGAGCAGTTCTTC,CASSLGLMGEQFF
-,TRBV7-2,TRBJ2-3,TRBD2,TGTGCCAGCACCCTCTCTAGCGGGGGCGTATTGGGCACAGATACGCAGTATTTT,CASTLSSGGVLGTDTQYF
-,TRBV5-4,TRBJ2-5,TRBD2,TGTGCCAGCAGCCCGGAGGTAGCGGGGACAGAGACCCAGTACTTC,CASSPEVAGTETQYF
-,TRBV15,TRBJ2-7,-,TGTGCCACCAGCAGCGAACTTGGCTACGAGCAGTACTTC,CATSSELGYEQYF
-,TRBV5-6,TRBJ2-7,TRBD2,TGTGCCAGCAGCTCCCCGCGGGGGTGGGAGCAGTACTTC,CASSSPRGWEQYF
-,TRBV10-1,TRBJ2-7,-,TGCGCCAGCATTGTCGTCGAGTTGCTCGAGCAGTACTTC,CASIVVELLEQYF
once,TRBV27,TRBJ1-5,TRBD1,TGTGCCAGCAGTTCTCAACTGACAGGGGGTCAGCCCCAGCATTTT,CASSSQLTGGQPQHF
few,TRBV6-5,TRBJ2-3,-,TGTGCCAGCAGTTACCGGACAGGGAGGGGGGCAGATACGCAGTATTTT,CASSYRTGRGADTQYF
few,TRBV7-8,TRBJ1-2,TRBD1,TGTGCCAGCAGCTTAGTGGCCCCCGACAGGGCCTATGGCTACACCTTC,CASSLVAPDRAYGYTF
-,TRBV2,TRBJ1-2,-,TGTGCCAGCAGTATTCCGGGACAAACGAACTATGGCTACACCTTC,CASSIPGQTNYGYTF
-,TRBV2,TRBJ2-5,TRBD1,TGTGCCAGCAGATTACAGGGGGCAGGCCAAGAGACCCAGTACTTC,CASRLQGAGQETQYF
-,TRBV19,TRBJ1-4,-,TGTGCCAGTAGTAGGACAGCCAACCCAACTTGGAATGAAAAACTGTTTTTT,CASSRTANPTWNEKLFF
-,TRBV18,TRBJ1-3,-,TGTGCCAGCTCACCACCCCCACAGTTTAGCTCTGGAAACACCATATATTTT,CASSPPPQFSSGNTIYF
-,TRBV20-1,TRBJ2-7,-,TGCAGTGCTAGTAGGGACTCCGCATACGAGCAGTACTTC,CSASRDSAYEQYF
-,TRBV6-5,TRBJ1-1,-,TGTGCCAGCAGTTACTCGAGTGAGGAGAAAGCTTTCTTT,CASSYSSEEKAFF
-,TRBV2,TRBJ2-1,TRBD2,TGTGCCAGCAGTAAAATGACTAGCGGGGGCCTCAATGAGCAGTTCTTC,CASSKMTSGGLNEQFF
-,TRBV11-3,TRBJ2-1,-,TGTGCCACCACCCCAACCGGGGTCTTC,CATTPTGVF
few,TRBV2,TRBJ1-1,TRBD1,TGTGCCAGCAGTGACAGGGGGCTGGGGACTGAAGCTTTCTTT,CASSDRGLGTEAFF
-,TRBV7-2,TRBJ1-4,TRBD1,TGTGCCAGCCGGGACAGGGTTTATGGAAAACTGTTTTTT,CASRDRVYGKLFF
-,TRBV7-9,TRBJ1-3,TRBD1,TGTGCCAGCAGCCCGGGGGACAGTCTCGGCGATTTT,CASSPGDSLGDF
-,TRBV5-6,TRBJ2-4,-,TGTGCCAGCAGCCTGATCTCGGGACACAATCTACTAGCCAAAAACATTCAGTACTTC,CASSLISGHNLLAKNIQYF
-,TRBV3-1/TRBV3-2,TRBJ2-1,TRBD1,TGTGCCAGCAGCAAACGCCCCTCAGGGGGCAATGAGCAGTTCTTC,CASSKRPSGGNEQFF
-,TRBV6-5,TRBJ1-1,-,TGTGCCAGCAGCCGACAGGACTACACTGAAGCTTTCTTT,CASSRQDYTEAFF
once,TRBV30,TRBJ1-2,-,TGTGCCTGGGGTCGGGGGTATGGCTACACCTTC,CAWGRGYGYTF
-,TRBV2,TRBJ1-5,-,TGTGCCAGCAGTGAAGCGGCGTCCGTAGCGCCCCAGCATTTT,CASSEAASVAPQHF
once,TRBV27,TRBJ2-7,-,TGTGCCAGCAGTTTAAAGGGGTCCTACGAGCAGTACTTC,CASSLKGSYEQYF
-,TRBV28,TRBJ2-3,TRBD2,TGTGCCAGCAGAACCACTAGCGGGATCACAGATACGCAGTATTTT,CASRTTSGITDTQYF
-,TRBV9,TRBJ1-2,-,TGTGCCAGCAGCGGGACTCGGGGCTACACCTTC,CASSGTRGYTF
-,TRBV7-2,TRBJ2-5,-,TGTGCCACCAAGGAGGGGGGGGGCCGGAGGGAGACCCAGTACTTC,CATKEGGGRRETQYF